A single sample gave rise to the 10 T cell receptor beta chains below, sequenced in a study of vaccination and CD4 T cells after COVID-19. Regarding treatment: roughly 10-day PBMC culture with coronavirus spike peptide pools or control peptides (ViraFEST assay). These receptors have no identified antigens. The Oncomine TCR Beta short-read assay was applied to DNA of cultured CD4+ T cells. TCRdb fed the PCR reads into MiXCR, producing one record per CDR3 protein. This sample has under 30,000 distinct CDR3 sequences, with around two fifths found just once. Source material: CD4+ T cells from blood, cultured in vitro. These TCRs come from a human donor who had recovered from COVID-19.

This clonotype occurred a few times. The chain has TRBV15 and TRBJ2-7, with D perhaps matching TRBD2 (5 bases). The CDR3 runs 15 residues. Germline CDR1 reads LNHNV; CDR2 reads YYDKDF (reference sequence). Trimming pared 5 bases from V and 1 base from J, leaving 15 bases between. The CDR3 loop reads CATSPTGRKSYEQYF. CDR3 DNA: TGTGCCACCAGCCCGACGGGGAGAAAATCCTACGAGCAGTACTTC.

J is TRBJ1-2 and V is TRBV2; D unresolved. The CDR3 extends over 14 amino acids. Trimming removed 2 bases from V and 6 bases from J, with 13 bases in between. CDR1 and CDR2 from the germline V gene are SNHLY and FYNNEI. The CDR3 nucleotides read TGTGCCAGCAGTGAAACATCGGGTTTTCATGGCTACACCTTC. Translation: CASSETSGFHGYTF.

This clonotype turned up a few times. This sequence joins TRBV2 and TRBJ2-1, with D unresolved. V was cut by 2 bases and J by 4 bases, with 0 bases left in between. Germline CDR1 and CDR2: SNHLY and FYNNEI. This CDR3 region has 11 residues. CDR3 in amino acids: CASSEYNEQFF. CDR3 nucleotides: TGTGCCAGCAGTGAATACAATGAGCAGTTCTTC.

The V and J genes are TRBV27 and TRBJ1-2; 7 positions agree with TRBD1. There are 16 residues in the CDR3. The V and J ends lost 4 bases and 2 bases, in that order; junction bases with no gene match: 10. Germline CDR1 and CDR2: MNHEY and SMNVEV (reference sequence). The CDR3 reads CASSSLQGGQNYGYTF. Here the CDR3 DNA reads TGTGCCAGCAGTTCCCTCCAGGGGGGACAGAACTATGGCTACACCTTC.

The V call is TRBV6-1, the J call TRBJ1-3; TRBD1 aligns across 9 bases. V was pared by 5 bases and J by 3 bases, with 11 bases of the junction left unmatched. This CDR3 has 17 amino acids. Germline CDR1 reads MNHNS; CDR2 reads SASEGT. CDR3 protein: CASSTRTGEGGGNTIYF. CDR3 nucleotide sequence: TGTGCCAGCAGTACAAGGACAGGGGAAGGTGGTGGAAACACCATATATTTT.

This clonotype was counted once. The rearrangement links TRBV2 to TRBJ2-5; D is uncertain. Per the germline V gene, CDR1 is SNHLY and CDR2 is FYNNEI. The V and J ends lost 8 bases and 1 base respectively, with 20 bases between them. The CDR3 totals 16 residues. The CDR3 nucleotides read TGTGCCAGCCTGCGAATGACATTTTCGGGCCAAGAGACCCAGTACTTC. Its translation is CASLRMTFSGQETQYF.

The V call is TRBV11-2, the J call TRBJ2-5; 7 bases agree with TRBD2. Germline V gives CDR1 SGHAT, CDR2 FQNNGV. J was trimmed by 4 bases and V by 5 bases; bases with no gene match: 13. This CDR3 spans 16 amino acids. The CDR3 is CASSPLGSGRVETQYF. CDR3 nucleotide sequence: TGTGCCAGCAGCCCTCTCGGGTCTGGGAGGGTAGAGACCCAGTACTTC.

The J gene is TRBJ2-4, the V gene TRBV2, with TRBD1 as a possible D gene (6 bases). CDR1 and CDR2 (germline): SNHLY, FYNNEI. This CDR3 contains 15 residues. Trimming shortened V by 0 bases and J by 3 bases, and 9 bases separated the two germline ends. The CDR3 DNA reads TGTGCCAGCAGTGAAGCCGAGGACAGCAAAAACATTCAGTACTTC. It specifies CASSEAEDSKNIQYF.

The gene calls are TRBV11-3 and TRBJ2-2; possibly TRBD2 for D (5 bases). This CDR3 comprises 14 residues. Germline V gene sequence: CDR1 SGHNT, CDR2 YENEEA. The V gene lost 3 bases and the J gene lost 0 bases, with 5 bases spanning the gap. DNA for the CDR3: TGTGCCAGCAGCTTGACTACGAACACCGGGGAGCTGTTTTTT. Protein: CASSLTTNTGELFF.

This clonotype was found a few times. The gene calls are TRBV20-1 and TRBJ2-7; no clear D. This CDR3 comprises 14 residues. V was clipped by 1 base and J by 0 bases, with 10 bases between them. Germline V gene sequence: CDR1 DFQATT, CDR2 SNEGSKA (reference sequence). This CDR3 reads CSARVDGTSYEQYF. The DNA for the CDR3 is TGCAGTGCTAGAGTAGACGGTACCTCCTACGAGCAGTACTTC.